This T cell receptor beta chain was retrieved from a study of blood T cell repertoires in COVID-19. In the study overall: Collection of acute and convalescent COVID-19 samples took place in the United States, Italy and Spain. From T cells, B-cell-depleted T cells, or PBMCs came the material, which was cDNA or gDNA.

The CDR3 sequence is 17 residues long. Germline CDR1 reads MGHRA; CDR2 reads YSYEKL. With 4 bases clipped from V and 1 base from J, the junction kept 8 bases outside the gene matches. Original data processing: Estimation of nucleated cell counts relied on the amplification of reference gene primers. Assay used: immunoSEQ multiplex PCR; TCRdb lists only in-frame clones, some missing. D and trimming come from the DNA, and the V and J calls and clone size come from that table. The sample gives 150,000 to 200,000 clones, roughly 73% of which show up once; approximately 3% is in the top ten. This receptor was obtained from an elderly woman with active or convalescent COVID-19. The sequenced sample was peripheral blood. V gene TRBV4-1 combines with J gene TRBJ2-2, with 8 nucleotides matching TRBD2. In nucleotides, the CDR3 is TGCGCCAGCAGCCCCCGGGGGGGAAACGGGAACACCGGGGAGCTGTTTTTT. It yields the protein CASSPRGGNGNTGELFF.